This TCR beta chain is from a study of human T cells and chemical hapten exposure. The wider study: Patch tests put 0.01% DPC on the upper back, read at 6 days. Notes on the study in general: TCRs exceeding 1 in 1000 frequency stayed unchanged with DPC sensitization. Since the donors had alopecia, their immune response may not be the same as that of healthy people.

Comments on this clonotype: Its antigen remains unidentified.

Noted time point: patch test 1, 2 weeks after DPC sensitization. Treatment reported: therapeutic diphenylcyclopropenone sensitization with weekly scalp DPC. In germline, CDR1 is MNHEY, CDR2 SVGAGI. The V end lost 0 bases, the J end lost 8 bases, and 10 bases lay between the germline ends. This CDR3 is built from 13 residues. TCRdb itself ran the RACE reads through MiXCR, one entry per CDR3 protein. The sample carries approximately 350,000 distinct CDR3 sequences, around 7% recorded once. The genes are TRBV6-5 and TRBJ1-2, with unresolved D. The TCR sequence derives from a woman younger than 30 with alopecia areata. Some clones in this sample may be carry-over from other donors' samples. Sequencing was performed on whole blood, taken in connection with sensitization to the hapten diphenylcyclopropenone (DPC). This chain's CDR3 is CASSYSNRRGYTF. CDR3 coding DNA: TGTGCCAGCAGTTACTCGAACAGAAGGGGCTACACCTTC.